This T cell receptor (beta chain) was obtained from a study of shared clonotypes between healthy human individuals. This clone was picked up one time. The V segment lost 6 bases and the J segment 4 bases; nucleotides outside the gene matches: 11. Germline loops: CDR1 KGHSH, CDR2 LQKENI. This CDR3 is built from 16 residues. The data were produced by immunoSEQ multiplex PCR, yet TCRdb's version contains in-frame clones alone and is incomplete. This table has some 480,000 clones, around three quarters appearing once. The chain is built from TRBV18 and TRBJ2-3; 9 bases align to TRBD2. The sequencing input was PBMCs. This clonotype was obtained from a woman between 40 and 55 years old in good health. Some clones in this sample may be carry-over from other donors' samples. CDR3: CASSFPSGTLPDTQYF. The CDR3, as DNA: TGTGCCAGCTCGTTTCCTAGCGGGACTTTACCAGATACGCAGTATTTT. The full variable domain, completed using reference TRBV18 and TRBJ2-3, is NAGVMQNPRHLVRRRGQEARLRCSPMKGHSHVYWYRQLPEEGLKFMVYLQKENIIDESGMPKERFSAEFPKEGPSILRIQQVVRGDSAAYFCASSFPSGTLPDTQYFGPGTRLTVL.